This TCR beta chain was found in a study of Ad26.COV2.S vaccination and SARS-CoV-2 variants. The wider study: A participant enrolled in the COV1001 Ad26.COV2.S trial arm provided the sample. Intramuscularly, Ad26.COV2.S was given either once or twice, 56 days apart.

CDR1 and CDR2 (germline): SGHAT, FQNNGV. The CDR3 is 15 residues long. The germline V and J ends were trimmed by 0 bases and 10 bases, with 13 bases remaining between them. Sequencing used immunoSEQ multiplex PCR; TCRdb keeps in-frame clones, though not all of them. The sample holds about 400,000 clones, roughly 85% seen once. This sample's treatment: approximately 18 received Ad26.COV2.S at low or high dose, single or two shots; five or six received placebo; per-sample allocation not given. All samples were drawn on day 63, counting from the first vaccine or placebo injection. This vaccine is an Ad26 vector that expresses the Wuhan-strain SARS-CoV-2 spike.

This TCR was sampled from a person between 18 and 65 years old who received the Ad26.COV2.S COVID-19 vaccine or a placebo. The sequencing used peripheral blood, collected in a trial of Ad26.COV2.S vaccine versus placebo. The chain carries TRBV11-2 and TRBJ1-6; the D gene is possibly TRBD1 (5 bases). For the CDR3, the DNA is TGTGCCAGCAGCTTAGATGGAGGGACGAGCTCACCCCTCCACTTT. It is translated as CASSLDGGTSSPLHF.